Sequencing of this T cell receptor (beta chain) was carried out in a study of read filtering for tumor transcriptome and immune sequencing. Study findings and constraints: The CD138-negative fraction was mixed bone marrow immune cells, not pure T cells.

The library was built from about 400 ng RNA with molecular barcoded adaptors for alpha/delta and beta/gamma chains. From the reads, TCRdb called clonotypes with MiXCR, one entry per CDR3 protein. The data show tens of thousands of distinct CDR3 sequences, with about a fifth seen just once and about an eighth held by the top ten. The germline gives CDR1 SGHNT, CDR2 YENEEA. CDR3 length: 15 amino acids. V lost 6 bases and J lost 10; bases outside the gene matches: 14. Ten or more counts support this clonotype. Its antigen is not known. The J gene is TRBJ2-1, the V gene TRBV11-3, with 8 bases aligning to TRBD2. The sample taken for sequencing was a population of CD138-negative cells sorted from bone marrow. The source is a donor at least 40 years old with multiple myeloma. This CDR3 reads CASSLSGGASSEQFF. The CDR3 DNA reads TGTGCCAGCAGTTTATCCGGGGGGGCCTCATCGGAGCAGTTCTTC.